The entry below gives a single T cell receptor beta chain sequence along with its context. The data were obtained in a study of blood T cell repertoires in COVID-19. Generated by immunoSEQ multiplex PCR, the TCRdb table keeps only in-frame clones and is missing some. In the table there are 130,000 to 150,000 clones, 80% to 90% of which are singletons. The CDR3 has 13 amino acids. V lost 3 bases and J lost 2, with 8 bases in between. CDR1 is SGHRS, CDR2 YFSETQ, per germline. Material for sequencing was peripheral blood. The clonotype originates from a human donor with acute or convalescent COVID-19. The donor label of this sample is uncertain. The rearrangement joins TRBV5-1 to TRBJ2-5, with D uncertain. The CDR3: CASSSNKQETQYF. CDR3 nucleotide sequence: TGCGCCAGCAGCTCCAACAAGCAAGAGACCCAGTACTTC.